These T cell receptor beta chains were read from a single sample in a study of shared clonotypes between healthy human individuals. Sequenced by immunoSEQ multiplex PCR; TCRdb stores in-frame clones only, minus some. The data hold a few hundred thousand clones, with 90% to 98% observed a single time. Sequenced input: memory CD8+ T cells sorted from blood. Source of these receptors: a man in his thirties or forties in good health. Each CDR3 is given with its conserved first and last residue. A D gene is named only where the DNA matches it firmly. Not all rows give a size; the values are once, few, many and, for expanded clones, a class.

.	.	TRBV7-9	TRBJ2-5	TGTGCCAGCAGCTTAGGTGCGGGTACTACAGAGACCCAGTACTTC	CASSLGAGTTETQYF
few	.	TRBV2	TRBJ1-2	TGTGCCAGCAGTGGACAGGACTATGGCTACACCTTC	CASSGQDYGYTF
once	.	TRBV29-1	TRBJ2-7	TGCAGCGTTGGCGAGGGGGGGCTCTACGAGCAGTACTTC	CSVGEGGLYEQYF
.	.	TRBV7-5	TRBJ2-5	TGTGCCAGAAGCTTAGAGACCCAGTACTTC	CARSLETQYF
.	TRBD1	TRBV5-6	TRBJ2-4	TGTGCCAGCAGCCATTTTGGGACAGAAAACATTCAGTACTTC	CASSHFGTENIQYF
few	TRBD2	TRBV5-5	TRBJ2-2	TGTGCCAGCAGCTTGGGCCTAGCGGGCGGGCCCACCGGGGAGCTGTTTTTT	CASSLGLAGGPTGELFF
.	TRBD2	TRBV7-9	TRBJ2-1	TGTGCCAGCAGCCAGGGACTAGCGGGAAACAATGAGCAGTTCTTC	CASSQGLAGNNEQFF
once	TRBD1	TRBV18	TRBJ2-7	TGTGCCAGCTCACCGACTACGGGACAGGGCTACGAGCAGTACTTC	CASSPTTGQGYEQYF
.	TRBD2	TRBV18	TRBJ2-4	TGTGCCAGCTCACCGAACGGGGGGGCGCAGGGGGCCAAAAACATTCAGTACTTC	CASSPNGGAQGAKNIQYF
.	TRBD1	TRBV30	TRBJ2-7	TGTGCCTGGGGACAGGGGGGGAGCGAGCAGTACTTC	CAWGQGGSEQYF
once	.	TRBV7-9	TRBJ2-4	TGTGCCAGCAGCTCCGTAACGAACATTCAGTACTTC	CASSSVTNIQYF
.	.	TRBV6-1	TRBJ2-7	TGTGCCAGCAGTGTCCAAATAGAAAGGAGCTACGAGCAGTACTTC	CASSVQIERSYEQYF
once	TRBD2	TRBV28	TRBJ2-7	TGTGCCAGCAGCCGCGACGGACTAGCGGGAGTTTACGAGCAGTACTTC	CASSRDGLAGVYEQYF
.	.	TRBV28	TRBJ2-1	TGTGCCAGCAGCTTCCTGGACAGAGCCTACAATGAGCAGTTCTTC	CASSFLDRAYNEQFF
.	TRBD2	TRBV27	TRBJ2-1	TGTGCCAGCAGTTTAAGGGGGACTAGCGGGATATACAATGAGCAGTTCTTC	CASSLRGTSGIYNEQFF
few	.	TRBV7-9	TRBJ1-2	TGTGCCAGCAGCTTAGCGCGTAATCACTATGGCTACACCTTC	CASSLARNHYGYTF